This is a list of T cell receptor beta chains from one sample in a study of T cell repertoires in cytomegalovirus infection. TCRdb reprocessed the reads via MiXCR and lists one record per CDR3 protein. The table has around 100,000 distinct CDR3 sequences, more than 15% seen once; the top ten hold over 8%. The material sequenced was PBMCs. These receptors were obtained from a human donor in good health (CMV status not recorded). Some clones in this sample may be carry-over from other donors' samples. Each CDR3 is given with its conserved first and last residue. The order of the fields is clone size, J gene, D gene, V gene, CDR3 DNA, CDR3 protein. D genes are given only for firm matches. For some rows the clone size is stated as once, few or many, or as a class when expanded; others skip it.

.,TRBJ1-1,TRBD1,TRBV10-3,TGTGCCATCAGAGAGACAGGGAAGAGGAACACTGAAGCTTTCTTT,CAIRETGKRNTEAFF
few,TRBJ1-2,TRBD1,TRBV4-3,TGCGCCAGCAGCCAAGGAGGGACAGGTCTGGGGGGCTACACCTTC,CASSQGGTGLGGYTF
many,TRBJ2-2,TRBD1,TRBV6-2/TRBV6-3,TGTGCCAGCAGGGGGACAGGGCGAAGCACCGGGGAGCTGTTTTTT,CASRGTGRSTGELFF
few,TRBJ1-1,.,TRBV6-6,TGTGCCAGCAGAATGGGACAGAACACTGAAGCTTTCTTT,CASRMGQNTEAFF
few,TRBJ1-2,TRBD1,TRBV4-2,TGTGCCAGCAGCCAAGATACGTCAGGGGGCTATGGCTACACCTTC,CASSQDTSGGYGYTF
.,TRBJ2-3,TRBD2,TRBV20-1,TGCAGTGCCAGGATATATGGGACTAGCGCTTCCGGCCTTAAGCAGTATTTT,CSARIYGTSASGLKQYF
many,TRBJ2-7,TRBD1,TRBV12-3/TRBV12-4,TGTGCCAGCAGTTTAGGACAGGGAGATTACGTGCAGTACTTC,CASSLGQGDYVQYF
.,TRBJ2-1,.,TRBV20-1,TGCAGTGCCCCGCGCGCCTACAATGAGCAGTTCTTC,CSAPRAYNEQFF
once,TRBJ2-7,.,TRBV7-6,TGTGCCAGCAGCGTCAGGGGGGGGTCGGAGCAGTACTTC,CASSVRGGSEQYF
.,TRBJ2-5,.,TRBV7-2,TGTGCCAGCAGCTATCAAGAAAGAGAAGAGACCCAGTACTTC,CASSYQEREETQYF
many,TRBJ1-5,TRBD1,TRBV6-1,TGTGCCAGCAGTAAAGGACAGGCTCGGCAGCCCCAGCATTTT,CASSKGQARQPQHF
many,TRBJ1-2,.,TRBV11-1,TGTGCCAGCAAGGAATCCGGAGACTATGGCTACACCTTC,CASKESGDYGYTF
.,TRBJ1-1,.,TRBV11-2,TGTGCCAGCAGCTGGGGACAGAACACTGAAGCTTTCTTT,CASSWGQNTEAFF
many,TRBJ2-1,.,TRBV7-2,TGTGCCAGCAGCTCCCCAGGTTACAATGAGCAGTTCTTC,CASSSPGYNEQFF
many,TRBJ1-1,.,TRBV29-1,TGCAGCGTTGGGACAGTCATGAACACTGAAGCTTTCTTT,CSVGTVMNTEAFF
few,TRBJ1-1,.,TRBV2,TGTGCCAGCAGGGAGCAGGGGAGAGCTTTCTTT,CASREQGRAFF
many,TRBJ1-2,TRBD1,TRBV20-1,TGCAGTGCTGTGACAGGGTTGGGCTACACCTTC,CSAVTGLGYTF
many,TRBJ2-3,.,TRBV7-3,TGTGCCAGCAGCCCAGCGATCACAGATACGCAGTATTTT,CASSPAITDTQYF
.,TRBJ1-4,.,TRBV20-1,TGCAGGGAGTGGAGGGTGGAAAAACTGTTTTTT,CREWRVEKLFF
many,TRBJ2-7,.,TRBV28,TGTGCCAGCAGTTTATCCCGTTGGCGGGTAGTCAGTGGCTTC,CASSLSRWRVVSGF
.,TRBJ2-7,TRBD1,TRBV6-2/TRBV6-3,TGTGCCAGCAGTTTGGTAGGGGGCACGAGTTACGAGCAGTACTTC,CASSLVGGTSYEQYF
many,TRBJ1-1,TRBD1,TRBV20-1,TGCAGTGCTTTTCAGGGGGACACTGAAGCTTTCTTT,CSAFQGDTEAFF
few,TRBJ1-6,.,TRBV4-3,TGCGCCAGCAGCCAAGATCGGACCTCACCCCTCCACTTT,CASSQDRTSPLHF
few,TRBJ2-4,.,TRBV28,TGTGCCAGCAGTGCGGGACAGAAAGACATTCAGTACTTC,CASSAGQKDIQYF
few,TRBJ2-7,.,TRBV4-2,TGTGCCAGCAGCCAACCTGACTCTAGATCCTACGAGCAGTACTTC,CASSQPDSRSYEQYF
many,TRBJ2-2,.,TRBV7-2,TGTGCCAGCAGCTTAGATCTGGCCGGGGAGCTGTTTTTT,CASSLDLAGELFF
.,TRBJ2-7,.,TRBV10-3,TGTGCCATCAGTGAGTTAGGAGAGCAGTACTTC,CAISELGEQYF
many,TRBJ1-1,TRBD1,TRBV7-2,TGTGCCAGCAGCTCGGACAGGGGAATGAACACTGAAGCTTTCTTT,CASSSDRGMNTEAFF
.,TRBJ2-7,.,TRBV6-5,TGTGCCAGCGTTAGAGCGGTTGGTATTAAAAGCGAGCAGTACTTC,CASVRAVGIKSEQYF
few,TRBJ1-1,.,TRBV20-1,TGCAGTGCTAGAGAGGATGGACACGCAACGTTAGCTTTCTTT,CSAREDGHATLAFF
.,TRBJ2-7,TRBD2,TRBV20-1,TGCAGTGCTAGAGTGGGACTAGCGGGGGGGATCTACGAGCAGTACTTC,CSARVGLAGGIYEQYF
many,TRBJ2-3,.,TRBV6-2/TRBV6-3,TGTGCCACCAGAAGGGGCGGACCTAGCACAGATACGCAGTATTTT,CATRRGGPSTDTQYF
medium-sized,TRBJ2-7,.,TRBV7-2,TGTGCCAGCAGTAAGCCCCAGGGCTACGAGCAGTACTTC,CASSKPQGYEQYF
many,TRBJ2-1,.,TRBV7-2,TGTGCCAGCAGCCCCTGGGGGCGGGGCGCCTACAATGAGCAGTTCTTC,CASSPWGRGAYNEQFF
.,TRBJ2-5,TRBD2,TRBV4-2,TGTGCCAGCAGCCAAGGGCGGGGGGGTCAGTACAACCAAGAGACCCAGTACTTC,CASSQGRGGQYNQETQYF
many,TRBJ2-3,TRBD2,TRBV7-3,TGTGCCAGCAGCTTAACGGGAACTAGCGGGGGGGCATGGACAGATACGCAGTATTTT,CASSLTGTSGGAWTDTQYF
few,TRBJ2-2,TRBD1,TRBV7-2,TGTGCCAGCAGGCGGACAGGGGGCAGCACCGGGGAGCTGTTTTTT,CASRRTGGSTGELFF